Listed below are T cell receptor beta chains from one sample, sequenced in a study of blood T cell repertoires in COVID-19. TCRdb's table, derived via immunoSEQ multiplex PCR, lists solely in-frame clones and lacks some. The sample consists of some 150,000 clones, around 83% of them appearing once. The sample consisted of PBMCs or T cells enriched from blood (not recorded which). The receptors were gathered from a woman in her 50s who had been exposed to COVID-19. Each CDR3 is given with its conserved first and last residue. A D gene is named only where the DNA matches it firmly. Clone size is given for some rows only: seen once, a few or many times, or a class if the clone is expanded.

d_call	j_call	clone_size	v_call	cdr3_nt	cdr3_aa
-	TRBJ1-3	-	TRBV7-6	TGTGCCAGCAGCCCTCTCTCAGGGGCGGTAGGTGGAAACACCATATATTTT	CASSPLSGAVGGNTIYF
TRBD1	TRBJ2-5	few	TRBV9	TGTGCCAGCAGCGTAGCTCAGGGGGCGGAGACCCAGTACTTC	CASSVAQGAETQYF
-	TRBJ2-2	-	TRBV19	TGTGCCAGTAAAAGACAGCAGCCCACCGGGGAGCTGTTTTTT	CASKRQQPTGELFF
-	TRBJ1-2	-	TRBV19	TGTGCCAGTAGAAAAAACAGGCTCCATGGCTACACCTTC	CASRKNRLHGYTF
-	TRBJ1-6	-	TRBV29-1	TGCAGCGTTGAGCAGGGGTACCCGCCAACCCTCCACTTT	CSVEQGYPPTLHF
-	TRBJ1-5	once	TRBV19	TGTGCCAGTAGTAAGGACAACAGGGCTTCTAGCAATCAGCCCCAGCATTTT	CASSKDNRASSNQPQHF
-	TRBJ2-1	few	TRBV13	TGTGCCAGCAGCTCCCGGACTCACACCAATGAGCAGTTCTTC	CASSSRTHTNEQFF
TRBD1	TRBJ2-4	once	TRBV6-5	TGTGCCAGCAGATCCCGGGACAGGGTTAAAAACATTCAGTACTTC	CASRSRDRVKNIQYF
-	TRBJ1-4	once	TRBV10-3	TGTGCCATCAGTGAAGGAGGAGCAACTAATGAAAAACTGTTTTTT	CAISEGGATNEKLFF
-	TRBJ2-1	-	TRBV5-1	TGCGCCAGCTCCCCACGGGCTAGCGAGCCTGAGCAGTTCTTC	CASSPRASEPEQFF
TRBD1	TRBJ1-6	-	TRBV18	TGTGCCAGCTCATACGGGACAGCGGATAATTCACCCCTCCACTTT	CASSYGTADNSPLHF
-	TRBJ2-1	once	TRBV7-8	TGTGCCAGCAGCCTAAGGAGGGATTCCTTCATTGAGCAGTTCTTC	CASSLRRDSFIEQFF
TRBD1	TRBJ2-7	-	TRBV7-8	TGTGCCAGCAGCTTAGCGCGAGTGGGACAGGGGTACGAGCAGTACTTC	CASSLARVGQGYEQYF
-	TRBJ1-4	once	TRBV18	TGTGCCAGCTCACCACCTCCAGGGGTTGGTAATGAAAAACTGTTTTTT	CASSPPPGVGNEKLFF
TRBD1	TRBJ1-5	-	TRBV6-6	TGTGCCAGCAGTCGAAGGGGGACAGGGACAAGCAATCAGCCCCAGCATTTT	CASSRRGTGTSNQPQHF
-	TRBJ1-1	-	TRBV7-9	TGTGCCAGCAGCCGTGGGGCAAACACTGAAGCTTTCTTT	CASSRGANTEAFF
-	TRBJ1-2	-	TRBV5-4	TGTGCCAGCAGCCCCTTGGGCGGGAACTATGGCTACACCTTC	CASSPLGGNYGYTF
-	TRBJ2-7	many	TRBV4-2	TGTGCCAGCAGTTCTACGGCCGAGCGCGAGCAGTACTTC	CASSSTAEREQYF
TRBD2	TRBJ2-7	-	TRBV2	TGTGCCACCAAGTCGGGGGGGCGGTCGGGAGAGCAGTACTTC	CATKSGGRSGEQYF
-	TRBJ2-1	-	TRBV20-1	TGCAGTGCTAGTCGGGGGTTCTCCTACAATGAGCAGTTCTTC	CSASRGFSYNEQFF
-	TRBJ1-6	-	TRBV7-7	TGTGCTAGCAGCTTAGATGGCGGAGTCGGATCACCCCTCCACTTT	CASSLDGGVGSPLHF
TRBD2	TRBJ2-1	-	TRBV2	TGTGCCAACGTCTTTAGCGGGGGAATCTCGAATGAGCAGTTCTTC	CANVFSGGISNEQFF
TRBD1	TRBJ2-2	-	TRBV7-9	TGTGCCAGCAGCCCTACAGGGGGAAGAGGGGACACCGGGGAGCTGTTTTTT	CASSPTGGRGDTGELFF